The 27 T cell receptor beta chains below come from one sample, sequenced in a study of blood T cell repertoires in COVID-19. Clones were read by immunoSEQ multiplex PCR, and TCRdb kept only the in-frame ones, dropping some. The data show approximately 160,000 clones, under 85% seen once. Sequences were obtained from peripheral blood. These receptors were taken from a man aged 70-80 years with acute or convalescent COVID-19.

CDR3 amino acids: CASRQDRLVTEAFF. In DNA, the CDR3 is TGTGCCAGCCGACAGGACAGGTTAGTCACTGAAGCTTTCTTT. The chain recombines TRBV3-1 (or the pseudogene TRBV3-2) with TRBJ1-1, with 7 positions matching TRBD1. Germline CDR1 reads LGHDT; CDR2 reads YNNKEL (reference sequence). Trimming cost V 8 bases and J 4 bases; bases outside gene matches: 10. The CDR3 has 14 residues.

The chain couples TRBV11-2 to TRBJ2-3; 9 bases map to TRBD2. The germline gives CDR1 SGHAT, CDR2 FQNNGV. V gave up 3 bases and J gave up 0 bases; unmatched junction bases: 7. This CDR3 comprises 17 residues. The CDR3 nucleotides are TGTGCCAGCAGCTTCGGGCTAGCGGGGACTAGCACAGATACGCAGTATTTT. Protein product: CASSFGLAGTSTDTQYF.

The genes are TRBV4-2 and TRBJ1-6; D is perhaps TRBD1 (5 bases). Germline V lookup: CDR1 LGHNA, CDR2 YNFKEQ. Trimming stripped 4 bases from V and 8 bases from J, with 18 bases between. The CDR3 extends over 16 amino acids. In DNA, the CDR3 is TGTGCCAGCAGCCCTCGGGGGGATTTAGCTGATTCACCCCTCCACTTT. Translation: CASSPRGDLADSPLHF.

The rearrangement links TRBV15 to TRBJ1-1; D is undetermined. Trimming stripped 4 bases from V and 1 base from J, with 19 bases between. The CDR3 totals 17 residues. CDR1 LNHNV and CDR2 YYDKDF come from the germline V gene (reference sequence). The CDR3 nucleotides read TGTGCCACCAGCACAGATACCCTGGCGGCATCGAACACTGAAGCTTTCTTT. It encodes CATSTDTLAASNTEAFF.

The chain combines TRBV18 with TRBJ1-3; TRBD1 aligns across 8 bases. The CDR3 spans 17 residues. Germline CDR1 reads KGHSH; CDR2 reads LQKENI. V shed 4 bases, J shed 0 bases, and the junction held 8 bases outside the gene matches. Here the CDR3 reads CASSLRTGSSSGNTIYF. DNA for the CDR3: TGTGCCAGCTCACTCCGGACAGGGTCCAGCTCTGGAAACACCATATATTTT.

V gene TRBV4-1 combines with J gene TRBJ2-7; TRBD1 agrees at 7 bases. The CDR3 loop spans 16 amino acids. V was pared by 1 base and J by 3 bases, with 9 bases of the junction left unmatched. Per germline, CDR1 MGHRA and CDR2 YSYEKL. This chain's CDR3 is CASSQGEAGGSYEQYF. CDR3 DNA: TGCGCCAGCAGCCAAGGCGAGGCAGGGGGAAGCTACGAGCAGTACTTC.

V usage is TRBV10-3 and J usage is TRBJ1-2, with D uncertain. The CDR3 spans 13 residues. Looked up from germline, CDR1 is ENHRY and CDR2 is SYGVKD. Trimming cost V 2 bases and J 6 bases, with 10 bases left between them. The DNA of the CDR3 is TGTGCCATCAGTGAGCTAGGCAGTGATGGCTACACCTTC. Protein sequence: CAISELGSDGYTF.

The chain has TRBV6-6 and TRBJ1-4, with a possible D match to TRBD1 (6 bases). Per the germline V gene, CDR1 is MNHNY and CDR2 is SVGAGI (reference sequence). The V end lost 6 bases, the J end lost 7 bases, and 18 bases lay between the germline ends. CDR3 length: 15 residues. The CDR3 region has the DNA TGTGCCAGCAGGCCGAGAGGGGGAGTTACTGAAAAACTGTTTTTT. It yields the protein CASRPRGGVTEKLFF.

About this clone: At one of its ends the junction is not consistent with the germline gene, which may arise from a read error. This rearrangement joins TRBV7-7 to TRBJ2-5, with TRBD2 matching 11 bases. From germline, CDR1 is SSHAT and CDR2 FNYEAQ (reference sequence). This CDR3 has 17 amino acids. The CDR3 nucleotides are TGTGCTAGCAGCTTAGCAGGTGGGACTAGCGGCCAAGAGACCCAGTACTTC. It specifies CASSLAGGTSGQETQYF.

The chain couples TRBV7-8 to TRBJ2-1; 7 bases agree with TRBD1. The CDR3 consists of 17 residues. Germline CDR1 is SGHVS and CDR2 is FQNEAQ. V lost 3 bases to trimming and J lost 8 bases; unmatched junction nucleotides: 16. CDR3 in amino acids: CASSFYGKGAKVDEQFF. Here the CDR3 DNA reads TGTGCCAGCAGCTTTTACGGTAAGGGGGCGAAAGTCGATGAGCAGTTCTTC.

The rearrangement joins TRBV10-3 to TRBJ1-1; D gene ambiguous. Deletions cut 6 bases from V and 3 bases from J, with 17 bases between. The CDR3 runs to 15 residues. Germline V CDR1 and CDR2: ENHRY, SYGVKD. The CDR3 sequence: CAISGDRERDTEAFF. DNA of the CDR3: TGTGCCATCAGCGGGGATCGCGAGCGGGACACTGAAGCTTTCTTT.

The chain has TRBV5-6 and TRBJ2-1; 8 bases are shared with TRBD1. V was pared by 4 bases and J by 4 bases, with 4 bases of the junction left unmatched. The germline gives CDR1 SGHDT, CDR2 YYEEEE. There are 14 residues in the CDR3. CDR3 residues: CASSGRTGYNEQFF. CDR3 bases: TGTGCCAGCAGCGGGCGGACAGGGTACAATGAGCAGTTCTTC.

V gene TRBV5-4 combines with J gene TRBJ2-4; D is possibly TRBD1 (7 bases). This CDR3 has 17 residues. Germline CDR1 is SGHNT and CDR2 is YYREEE (reference sequence). Trimming pared 0 bases from V and 1 base from J, leaving 14 bases between. CDR3: CASSLGGDSYAKNIQYF. CDR3 nucleotide sequence: TGTGCCAGCAGCTTGGGGGGGGACAGCTACGCCAAAAACATTCAGTACTTC.

The chain joins TRBV2 to TRBJ2-1, with 8 bases fitting TRBD1. This CDR3 region has 15 residues. Trimming at V came to 6 bases and at J to 6 bases, leaving 10 bases not matched to a gene. Germline V gene lookup returns CDR1 SNHLY and CDR2 FYNNEI. CDR3 region: CASRETGGTLNEQFF. The DNA of the CDR3 is TGTGCCAGCAGAGAAACAGGGGGGACCCTCAATGAGCAGTTCTTC.

The rearrangement joins TRBV7-8 to TRBJ1-6, with D unresolved. CDR3 length: 13 amino acids. Germline V CDR1 and CDR2: SGHVS, FQNEAQ. The V and J ends lost 1 base and 8 bases respectively, with 6 bases between them. The CDR3 nucleotides read TGTGCCAGCAGCTTAGATACATATTCACCCCTCCACTTT. Protein: CASSLDTYSPLHF.

V gene TRBV11-3 combines with J gene TRBJ1-2; D gene uncertain. The CDR3 contains 14 residues. CDR1 is SGHNT and CDR2 is YENEEA in the germline V gene. Trimming stripped 1 base from V and 8 bases from J, with 14 bases between. The DNA of the CDR3 is TGTGCCAGCAGCTTAGGGTCGGGTAAAGACGGCTACACCTTC. It encodes CASSLGSGKDGYTF.

A few counts support this clone. V usage is TRBV19 and J usage is TRBJ2-2; the D gene is possibly TRBD2 (7 bases). The CDR3 runs to 13 residues. Germline CDR1 and CDR2: LNHDA and SQIVND (reference sequence). V dropped 6 bases and J dropped 6 bases, with 11 bases sitting between them. The CDR3 coding sequence is TGTGCCAGTAGGTCGGGGGGCGCCGGGGAGCTGTTTTTT. It yields the protein CASRSGGAGELFF.

The chain combines TRBV5-6 with TRBJ2-1; a weak D match, TRBD2 (5 bases). Germline V gene data show CDR1 as SGHDT and CDR2 as YYEEEE. The CDR3 consists of 15 residues. V lost 4 bases and J 0 bases, leaving 11 bases between the germline ends. CDR3 loop: CASSLGVSSYNEQFF. For the CDR3, the DNA is TGTGCCAGCAGCCTGGGAGTAAGCTCCTACAATGAGCAGTTCTTC.

This rearrangement joins TRBV4-1 to TRBJ1-1, with 10 bases lining up with TRBD1. Germline lookup yields CDR1 MGHRA and CDR2 YSYEKL. This CDR3 comprises 17 residues. Trimming at V came to 0 bases and at J to 3 bases, leaving 7 bases not matched to a gene. DNA of the CDR3: TGCGCCAGCAGCCAAGATAACGACAGGGGGCTGGACACTGAAGCTTTCTTT. Amino acid sequence: CASSQDNDRGLDTEAFF.

V is TRBV3-1 (or the pseudogene TRBV3-2) and J is TRBJ2-5, with 8 bases that match TRBD1. The CDR3 is 15 residues long. With V trimmed by 6 bases and J by 1 base, 7 bases remained unmatched. From germline, CDR1 is LGHDT and CDR2 YNNKEL (reference sequence). The CDR3, as DNA: TGTGCCAGCAGACCAGGGGGCCCAGGCCAAGAGACCCAGTACTTC. Its translation is CASRPGGPGQETQYF.

The gene calls are TRBV10-3 and TRBJ2-3; the match to TRBD2 covers 9 bases. The CDR3 extends over 15 amino acids. Per germline, CDR1 ENHRY and CDR2 SYGVKD. The junction had 7 bases not matched to a gene; V was cut back by 6 bases and J by 3 bases. The CDR3 here is CAIRGLAGATDTQYF. Written as DNA, the CDR3 is TGTGCCATCAGGGGATTAGCGGGGGCTACAGATACGCAGTATTTT.

The chain recombines TRBV27 with TRBJ2-5; perhaps TRBD2 as D (7 bases). CDR3 length: 14 amino acids. The germline V and J ends were trimmed by 1 base and 3 bases, with 9 bases remaining between them. Germline V lookup: CDR1 MNHEY, CDR2 SMNVEV (reference sequence). The chain's CDR3 is CASSLWGGEETQYF. In nucleotides, the CDR3 is TGTGCCAGCAGTTTATGGGGGGGCGAAGAGACCCAGTACTTC.

V is TRBV5-4 and J is TRBJ2-1, with TRBD2 as a possible D gene (6 bases). The CDR3 loop spans 14 amino acids. The V end lost 4 bases, the J end lost 8 bases, and 16 bases lay between the germline ends. Germline V gives CDR1 SGHNT, CDR2 YYREEE (reference sequence). This chain's CDR3 is CASSLDTSSDEQFF. The CDR3, as DNA: TGTGCCAGCAGCCTGGATACTAGCTCGGATGAGCAGTTCTTC.

This clone showed up just a few times. The chain carries TRBV18 and TRBJ1-2; D unresolved. The CDR3 runs 15 residues. Germline V gene lookup returns CDR1 KGHSH and CDR2 LQKENI. V was pared by 3 bases and J by 8 bases, with 19 bases between. DNA of the CDR3: TGTGCCAGCTCACCTAGTAGCGCGGGGAAAACCGGCTACACCTTC. Its protein is CASSPSSAGKTGYTF.

The chain uses TRBV25-1 and TRBJ1-1, with 7 bases lining up with TRBD1. Germline CDR1 is MGHDK and CDR2 is SYGVNS. This CDR3 is built from 16 residues. V lost 3 bases and J lost 0; bases outside the gene matches: 7. The CDR3 nucleotides read TGTGCCAGCAGTGATTCATCGGACAGGTTGAACACTGAAGCTTTCTTT. Its protein product is CASSDSSDRLNTEAFF.

The chain uses TRBV6-1 and TRBJ1-6, with 8 bases fitting TRBD1. This CDR3 contains 15 residues. After removal of 2 bases from V and 8 bases from J, the junction contained 5 bases not matched to a gene. Per the germline V gene, CDR1 is MNHNS and CDR2 is SASEGT. CDR3 sequence reads: CASSEYGQGHSPLHF. In DNA form, the CDR3 reads TGTGCCAGCAGTGAATATGGACAGGGCCATTCACCCCTCCACTTT.

The sample holds one count of this clone. The rearrangement links TRBV6-5 to TRBJ1-2, with D tentatively TRBD1 (6 bases). Germline V gene lookup returns CDR1 MNHEY and CDR2 SVGAGI. This CDR3 has 15 amino acids. V shed 4 bases and J shed 1 base, with 13 bases lying between them. CDR3 nucleotide sequence: TGTGCCAGCAGTTTCACCGGGACACGTAACTATGGCTACACCTTC. It translates to CASSFTGTRNYGYTF.